What follows describes a single T cell receptor beta chain. Its binding antigen is unknown. One end of the junction does not line up with germline, which may come from a read error. The record originates from a study of blood T cells in healthy people across ages (dated by TCRdb to the mid-2010s). Regarding the study in general: In model experiments, template switching captured roughly one uniquely barcoded TCR beta cDNA molecule for every two T cells. For two donors (one aged 18 to 29 and one aged 80 or older), the study analyzed two additional independent replicas of 1 million unique cDNA reads from the same blood draw. To avoid experimental bias, donors of different ages were distributed randomly across sequencing lanes. The donors were split into four age groups: young (average 16 years), middle-aged (around 37), aged (approximately 59) and long-lived (under 90). The study measured age-related changes in TCR beta repertoire diversity using deep sequencing normalized with unique cDNA molecular identifiers. The research as a whole found: Estimates of total diversity based on one million sequenced T cells were regarded as lower bounds and as underestimates. A strong correlation was found between observed TCR beta diversity and the percentage of naive T cells measured by flow cytometry. Because donor CMV infection status was unknown, age-related changes in expanded clonotypes were potentially confounded. Compared with the aged group, more naive CD4+ T cells, fewer expanded clones and increased TCR diversity were shown by the long-lived group, suggesting age selection. Conclusive comparison of naive and antigen-experienced compartments was prevented by the profiling of bulk unsorted PBMCs. Observed TCR beta diversity per million T cells fell roughly linearly with age, and a significant reduction was already apparent by age roughly 41.

Library method: 5' RACE. Sequencing was performed on an Illumina HiSeq 2500. A second PCR of roughly 6 to 12 cycles was performed with a sample-barcoded 5' primer and a J-beta primer mix. A unique molecular identifier was introduced onto each TCR beta cDNA molecule by a template-switch 5' adaptor carrying 12 random nucleotides. At least 2.5 million CDR3-containing paired-end reads were obtained from each sample. The Mint cDNA synthesis kit, primed by a TRBC-specific oligonucleotide, was used to synthesize first-strand cDNA from all RNA. After uracil-DNA glycosylase treatment, a first 18-cycle PCR used universal primers M1SS and BC2_uni_R on all cDNA. For the original study's pipeline: For normalization, 1 million high-quality reads, each with a distinct molecular identifier, were randomly selected from each sample. Reads with shared molecular identifiers were discarded instead of being binned into consensus sequences. MiTCR, with a Q25 quality threshold and the strictest error-elimination algorithm, was used for CDR3 identification, clonotype clustering and error correction. A nonparametric unseen species model using Euler transformation provided a lower-bound estimate of total TCR beta diversity. TCRdb cleaned the public reads at Q25 with fastp, built clones with MiXCR and kept in-frame beta chains. CDR3 protein duplicates are merged, each entry listing the most common genes and DNA. It is TCRdb's table, rather than the study itself, that gives the V and J calls and clone size. This sample is represented by some 1.5 million distinct CDR3 sequences; over 25% of them were singletons. The ten most abundant clones make up roughly 8.2% of the sample.

Donors were 40 or so systemically healthy Caucasian individuals from Russia aged 6 to 90 years. Each donor gave approximately 9.3 milliliters of peripheral blood, collected into EDTA-treated Vacutainer tubes. Ficoll-Paque density-gradient centrifugation was used to isolate PBMCs, with at least 6.5 million obtained per sample. Total RNA, at least 5 micrograms per sample, was extracted from PBMCs with Trizol reagent. For every donor, flow cytometry on a PBMC aliquot measured the percentage of naive CD45RAhigh/CD27high T cells. The CDR3 numbers 15 residues from cysteine through phenylalanine. The entry retains the CDR3 DNA only, 45 bases that are in frame from base 1.

Sequencing used blood. This clonotype was sampled from a woman in her thirties in good health. The chain links TRBV12-3 or TRBV12-4 with TRBJ2-5, and TRBD1 matches 9 of the central bases. The CDR3 reads CAGSQTGTGKETQYF. In nucleotides, the sequence is TGTGCCGGCAGCCAAACCGGGACAGGGAAAGAGACCCAGTACTTC.